This T cell receptor beta chain was retrieved from a study of blood T cell repertoires in COVID-19 (TCRdb year 2020). Looking at the study overall: Samples from collaborators originated in the United States, Italy and Spain and spanned both the acute and convalescent phases of COVID-19. The prospective study material was composed of cDNA or gDNA derived from T cells, B-cell-depleted T cells, or PBMCs. Subjects who had been exposed to COVID-19, were actively infected with it, or had recovered from it provided the deeply sampled blood TCRbeta repertoires that made up the dataset. The repertoires were released in a freely available public database intended as a resource for research on the immune response to SARS-CoV-2. Samples came from the ongoing ImmuneRACE study (first 160 participants) plus 1,254 subjects from 6 global collaborators. A de-identified subject ID, COVID-19 status, age in years and sex were almost always included in the sample metadata. Where available, HLA class I and class II types were taken from metadata supplied by the sample provider and were not determined by assay-based typing.

The CDR3, from cysteine to phenylalanine, totals 13 residues. Only the CDR3 part of the read is kept: 39 bases, read in frame from the first base. CDR1 and CDR2 (SGHNT, YENEEA) derive from the germline V gene. Relative to germline, V is 3 bases shorter and J is 6 bases shorter, with 8 bases between their ends. On the study overall, not on this receptor specifically: The amount of clinical and demographic metadata varied by source and participant and was provided uncurated.

One collaborating source in Seattle enrolled patients while the patients were actively infected and followed the patients over time throughout the course of disease. Collaborating institutions collected whole blood in K2EDTA tubes following their own protocols. For TCRbeta analysis, collaborators shipped samples as frozen whole blood, isolated PBMCs, or DNA extracted from either of those sample types. TCRbeta CDR3 regions were amplified from genomic DNA using the immunoSEQ Assay, a bias-controlled multiplex PCR. Processing in the source paper ran as follows. The number of nucleated cells in each sample was estimated from the amplification of reference gene primers within the assay. To quantify the absolute abundance of each unique TCRbeta CDR3 rearrangement, sequence reads were collapsed and filtered. For each sample, productive Simpson clonality was calculated as the square root of Simpson's diversity index over productive rearrangements. The table was pulled from immuneACCESS by TCRdb, which kept in-frame rearrangements only. Such tables lose some clones; where checked, under half of the loss comes from unresolved V genes, and the rest has no known cause. That table furnishes V, J and clone size, whereas the DNA furnished D and trimming. The sample table lists a few hundred thousand clones, about 89% of them with a count of one. 2.5% to 3.5% of the sample comes from the top ten.

A note on this clone: The antigen it binds to is not known. Base qualities are missing; no much larger clone stands one base away.

The sequencing input was peripheral blood. The chain is made from TRBV11-3 and TRBJ2-2; no D gene is confidently identified. This TCR was recovered from a woman in her 30s with COVID-19, enrolled during active disease. The encoded CDR3 is CASSLVAAGELFF. The DNA sequence follows: TGTGCCAGCAGCTTGGTTGCGGCCGGGGAGCTGTTTTTT.